The 4 T cell receptor beta chains reported below all come from one sample, sequenced in a study of T-cell memory formation after mild COVID-19. TCRdb re-called the 5' RACE reads with MiXCR, one entry per CDR3 protein. Here the sample spans about 470,000 distinct CDR3 sequences, around a quarter being singletons. Sequencing was carried out using PBMCs or a T cell subset sorted from them (not recorded which). The receptors come from an adult woman who had mild COVID-19 (a few samples of this study predate the infection). Cell type and time point are not known.

The rearrangement links TRBV6-2 or TRBV6-3 to TRBJ2-1; 9 bases map to TRBD1. Trimming took 6 bases from V and 6 from J; bases not matched to a gene: 3. Germline CDR1 reads MNHEY; CDR2 reads SVGEGT. This CDR3 has 13 residues. This chain's CDR3 is CASRPTGGNEQFF. The CDR3 nucleotides are TGTGCCAGCAGGCCGACAGGGGGCAATGAGCAGTTCTTC.

This sequence joins TRBV3-1 and TRBJ2-2; D is perhaps TRBD1 (6 bases). The CDR3 spans 16 residues. Trimming cost V 5 bases and J 4 bases, with 17 bases left between them. Germline V CDR1 and CDR2: LGHDT, YNNKEL (reference sequence). The CDR3 sequence is CASSSQFGGRTGELFF. CDR3 nucleotide sequence: TGTGCCAGCAGCTCACAGTTTGGGGGCCGCACCGGGGAGCTGTTTTTT.

The chain couples TRBV6-2 or TRBV6-3 to TRBJ1-6; D is possibly TRBD1 (5 bases). Trimming stripped 10 bases from V and 6 bases from J, with 13 bases between. The germline CDR1 and CDR2 sequences are MNHEY and SVGEGT. This CDR3 comprises 13 residues. CDR3 in amino acids: CATARVGNSPLHF. CDR3 in DNA: TGTGCCACCGCCAGGGTTGGTAATTCACCCCTCCACTTT.

The gene calls are TRBV18 and TRBJ2-7, with 7 bases identical to TRBD2. Looked up from germline, CDR1 is KGHSH and CDR2 is LQKENI. This CDR3 has 14 residues. V lost 3 bases to trimming and J lost 5 bases; unmatched junction nucleotides: 7. CDR3 region: CASSPGTTGNEQYF. The CDR3 bases are TGTGCCAGCTCACCTGGGACTACCGGGAACGAGCAGTACTTC.